This T cell receptor beta chain is from a study of shared clonotypes between healthy human individuals. The assay was immunoSEQ multiplex PCR, and TCRdb's table has in-frame clones only and misses some. The sample includes 550,000 to 700,000 clones, around 78% of them seen just once. General study points: Donor scarcity curtailed the genetic and exposure-history diversity represented herein.

The CDR3 totals 14 residues. Germline assignment: CDR1 MNHNY and CDR2 SVGAGI (reference sequence). Trimming cost V 6 bases and J 4 bases; bases outside gene matches: 6. As concerns this clone: Its antigen is undetermined.

Sequences were obtained from memory CD4+ T cells sorted from blood. Subset reported: CD45RA-negative fraction. The sequence derives from a woman aged 25 to 45 in good health. This sequence joins TRBV6-6 and TRBJ2-3; TRBD1 aligns across 8 bases. The CDR3 DNA is TGTGCCAGCAGGACCAGGACAGGGTCAGATACGCAGTATTTT. It is translated as CASRTRTGSDTQYF.